This TCR beta chain was identified in a study of shared clonotypes between healthy human individuals. Details on this clone: Other DNA sequences in the sample encode the same CDR3.

Germline V gives CDR1 SGDLS, CDR2 YYNGEE. Trimming stripped 0 bases from V and 6 bases from J, with 2 bases between. The CDR3 is made up of 11 amino acids. Generated by immunoSEQ multiplex PCR, the TCRdb table keeps only in-frame clones and is missing some. The top ten clones hold more than 0.12% of a sample with millions of clones, more than 90% of them seen once. Sequenced sample: naive CD4+ T cells sorted from blood. Subset given: CD45RA+ positively selected. This chain joins TRBV9 and TRBJ2-3; D call uncertain. This receptor was obtained from a young man in good health. The CDR3 here is CASSVADTQYF. The CDR3 DNA sequence: TGTGCCAGCAGCGTAGCCGATACGCAGTATTTT. Complete variable domain (other parts from reference TRBV9 and TRBJ2-3): DSGVTQTPKHLITATGQRVTLRCSPRSGDLSVYWYQQSLDQGLQFLIQYYNGEERAKGNILERFSAQQFPDLHSELNLSSLELGDSALYFCASSVADTQYFGPGTRLTVL.